These 32 T cell receptor beta chains originate from one sample sequenced in a study of beta chain features in type 1 diabetes. Overall study results and limits: In every one of the four CD4+ subsets, TCRB CDR3s were moderately but significantly shorter in Type 1 diabetes patients.

Antigens of these TCRs are unknown. Expressed TCRB transcripts were sequenced because the isolated RNA had all been reverse transcribed beforehand. Only in-frame clones appear in the TCRdb table, and some are missing; sequencing was by immunoSEQ multiplex PCR. The sample lists about 130,000 clones; approximately 10% were seen once. Sample: central memory CD4+ T cells from blood. All receptors derive from a man aged 30 to 39 with type 1 diabetes.

The genes are TRBV7-9 and TRBJ1-1, with D maybe TRBD1 (5 bases). Germline V gene data show CDR1 as SEHNR and CDR2 as FQNEAQ (reference sequence). The CDR3 has 12 residues. V lost 5 bases to trimming and J lost 6 bases, with 10 bases between them. CDR3 sequence reads: CASSPQGAEAFF. CDR3 in DNA: TGTGCCAGCAGCCCCCAGGGCGCTGAAGCTTTCTTT. The full variable domain, completed using reference TRBV7-9 and TRBJ1-1, is DTGVSQNPRHKITKRGQNVTFRCDPISEHNRLYWYRQTLGQGPEFLTYFQNEAQLEKSRLLSDRFSAERPKGSFSTLEIQRTEQGDSAMYLCASSPQGAEAFFGQGTRLTVV.

This rearrangement joins TRBV6-5 to TRBJ2-7; D possibly corresponds to TRBD1 (5 bases). Trimming removed 8 bases from V and 9 bases from J, with 17 bases in between. Germline CDR1 and CDR2: MNHEY and SVGAGI. The CDR3 is 12 residues long. The chain's CDR3 is CASSQGGPGQYF. DNA of the CDR3: TGTGCCAGCTCTCAGGGTGGGCCTGGGCAGTACTTC.

This clone appeared many times. V usage is TRBV9 and J usage is TRBJ2-7; 12 nucleotides line up with TRBD2. With V trimmed by 4 bases and J by 4 bases, 15 bases remained unmatched. This CDR3 is built from 18 residues. Germline V gene sequence: CDR1 SGDLS, CDR2 YYNGEE. The CDR3 reads CASSSGTLAGGLMYEQYF. Written as DNA, the CDR3 is TGTGCCAGCAGCTCTGGGACACTAGCGGGGGGCCTGATGTACGAGCAGTACTTC.

This clone was observed a single time. This sequence joins TRBV18 and TRBJ1-1, with 10 positions matching TRBD1. Germline CDR1 reads KGHSH; CDR2 reads LQKENI. The junction had 4 bases not matched to a gene; V was cut back by 8 bases and J by 4 bases. CDR3 size: 13 residues. The CDR3, as DNA: TGTGCCAGCAGGACAGGGGGAGGCACTGAAGCTTTCTTT. It encodes CASRTGGGTEAFF.

V and J are TRBV6-5 and TRBJ2-7, with a possible D match to TRBD2 (5 bases). Between the trimmed V and J ends, which lost 5 bases and 3 bases, there was a span of 8 bases. CDR1 and CDR2 (germline): MNHEY, SVGAGI. The CDR3 length is 12 residues. The CDR3 bases are TGTGCCAGCAGTAGGACTGGCTACGAGCAGTACTTC. Translated, it gives CASSRTGYEQYF.

This rearrangement joins TRBV5-1 to TRBJ2-4; 8 bases fit TRBD1. Trimming cost V 4 bases and J 9 bases; bases outside gene matches: 3. Germline values: CDR1 SGHRS, CDR2 YFSETQ. This CDR3 has 12 amino acids. The CDR3 DNA is TGCGCCAGCAGCCCCGGACAGGGCATTCAGTACTTC. Its protein product is CASSPGQGIQYF.

This clone appeared a few times. The chain links TRBV19 to TRBJ2-7; the D is unclear. Trimming stripped 5 bases from V and 0 bases from J, with 8 bases between. The CDR3 runs 13 residues. Germline values: CDR1 LNHDA, CDR2 SQIVND (reference sequence). The CDR3 reads CASSATYSYEQYF. The CDR3 nucleotides are TGTGCCAGTAGTGCCACCTACTCCTACGAGCAGTACTTC.

The chain uses TRBV19 and TRBJ2-1; 11 bases match TRBD2. Germline CDR1 LNHDA, CDR2 SQIVND (reference sequence). V shed 9 bases and J 7 bases; nucleotides not matched to a gene: 11. The CDR3 spans 15 residues. The CDR3 region has the DNA TGTGCCAGCTACTCCACTAGCGGGGGTAGGAATGAGCAGTTCTTC. This gives the protein CASYSTSGGRNEQFF. The full variable domain, its missing parts supplied by reference TRBV19 and TRBJ2-1, is DGGITQSPKYLFRKEGQNVTLSCEQNLNHDAMYWYRQDPGQGLRLIYYSQIVNDFQKGDIAEGYSVSREKKESFPLTVTSAQKNPTAFYLCASYSTSGGRNEQFFGPGTRLTVL.

In the case of this clone: In the same sample, other DNA sequences code for this CDR3. The V and J genes are TRBV10-3 and TRBJ2-1; tentatively, D is TRBD2 (5 bases). CDR3 length equals 14 residues. Germline CDR1 is ENHRY and CDR2 is SYGVKD. Trimming removed 3 bases at V and 3 bases at J, with 9 bases between. CDR3 amino acids: CAISERGDYNEQFF. The CDR3 bases are TGTGCCATCAGTGAACGGGGAGACTACAATGAGCAGTTCTTC.

The chain couples TRBV4-2 to TRBJ2-1, with 9 bases fitting TRBD2. Germline V gives CDR1 LGHNA, CDR2 YNFKEQ. V lost 0 bases and J lost 7; bases outside the gene matches: 13. The CDR3 spans 18 residues. The CDR3 loop reads CASSQDPAGLANRNEQFF. The CDR3 nucleotides read TGTGCCAGCAGCCAAGATCCCGCGGGACTAGCTAACAGGAATGAGCAGTTCTTC.

This clone was seen a few times. V usage is TRBV29-1 and J usage is TRBJ2-3; a possible D gene is TRBD1 (6 bases). This CDR3 has 14 residues. Trimming shortened V by 6 bases and J by 5 bases, and 18 bases separated the two germline ends. Per the germline V gene, CDR1 is SQVTM and CDR2 is ANQGSEA. CDR3 sequence: CSVVSRQGLDTQYF. CDR3 coding DNA: TGCAGCGTGGTGTCGCGGCAGGGGTTAGATACGCAGTATTTT.

The CDR3 DNA is TGTGCCAGCAGTTACTCGGGGCAGGGCTCCTACGAGCAGTACTTC. Translated, it gives CASSYSGQGSYEQYF. The V gene is TRBV6-5, the J gene TRBJ2-7, with D possibly being TRBD1 (5 bases). V gave up 0 bases and J gave up 0 bases, with 9 bases separating them. CDR3 length: 15 residues. Germline assignment: CDR1 MNHEY and CDR2 SVGAGI.

This clone was found many times. The J gene is TRBJ2-7, the V gene TRBV7-9; 10 nucleotides match TRBD1. J was trimmed by 5 bases and V by 4 bases; bases with no gene match: 11. Germline V gives CDR1 SEHNR, CDR2 FQNEAQ (reference sequence). The CDR3 is 16 residues long. The CDR3 here is CASSSVIGTGDDEQYF. The CDR3 DNA reads as TGTGCCAGCAGCTCAGTTATCGGGACAGGGGACGACGAGCAGTACTTC. Full variable domain (missing parts from reference TRBV7-9 and TRBJ2-7): DTGVSQNPRHKITKRGQNVTFRCDPISEHNRLYWYRQTLGQGPEFLTYFQNEAQLEKSRLLSDRFSAERPKGSFSTLEIQRTEQGDSAMYLCASSSVIGTGDDEQYFGPGTRLTVT.

The chain joins TRBV5-4 to TRBJ2-2, with TRBD2 matching over 9 bases. Germline assignment: CDR1 SGHNT and CDR2 YYREEE (reference sequence). This CDR3 has 16 amino acids. V lost 1 base, J lost 5 bases, and 6 bases stayed unmatched. CDR3 sequence (DNA): TGTGCCAGCAGCTTGCGCGGCGGGGGGGCAACCGGGGAGCTGTTTTTT. It yields the protein CASSLRGGGATGELFF.

The chain couples TRBV9 to TRBJ2-5; possible D gene TRBD1, 6 bases. CDR3 length: 15 residues. The V end was cut by 2 bases, the J end by 2 bases, with 13 bases between. Germline V gives CDR1 SGDLS, CDR2 YYNGEE. CDR3: CASSVTAGEQETQYF. The CDR3, as DNA: TGTGCCAGCAGCGTGACGGCAGGGGAGCAAGAGACCCAGTACTTC.

The chain joins TRBV9 to TRBJ2-3; D not resolved. Germline CDR1 reads SGDLS; CDR2 reads YYNGEE. V lost 0 bases and J lost 0, with 5 bases in between. The CDR3 has 14 amino acids. This CDR3 is CASSVDFSTDTQYF. The CDR3 DNA reads TGTGCCAGCAGCGTAGACTTTAGCACAGATACGCAGTATTTT. The full variable domain, in which reference TRBV9 and TRBJ2-3 provide the parts outside the CDR3, is DSGVTQTPKHLITATGQRVTLRCSPRSGDLSVYWYQQSLDQGLQFLIQYYNGEERAKGNILERFSAQQFPDLHSELNLSSLELGDSALYFCASSVDFSTDTQYFGPGTRLTVL.

V is TRBV11-2 and J is TRBJ2-7; TRBD1 matches 7 bases. The CDR3 contains 15 residues. Germline V gene sequence: CDR1 SGHAT, CDR2 FQNNGV. The junction had 7 bases not matched to a gene; V was cut back by 4 bases and J by 1 base. The CDR3 DNA follows: TGTGCCAGCAGCTCAAACCGGGACAGTTCCTACGAGCAGTACTTC. It is translated as CASSSNRDSSYEQYF.

This clone was observed a few times. The chain couples TRBV2 to TRBJ2-5, with 7 bases that match TRBD2. CDR3 length: 14 amino acids. In germline, CDR1 is SNHLY, CDR2 FYNNEI. With 7 bases clipped from V and 5 bases from J, the junction kept 10 bases outside the gene matches. CDR3: CASKEESGVETQYF. DNA of the CDR3: TGTGCCAGCAAGGAAGAGAGCGGGGTTGAGACCCAGTACTTC.

This chain connects TRBV7-3 to TRBJ2-3; D is possibly TRBD2 (7 bases). The CDR3 contains 17 residues. Germline CDR1 reads SGHTA; CDR2 reads FQGTGA. Trimming removed 1 base from V and 2 bases from J, with 16 bases in between. DNA of the CDR3: TGTGCCAGCAGCTTAAGAGGAGGGGGGGGATCCACAGATACGCAGTATTTT. Translated, it gives CASSLRGGGGSTDTQYF.

J is TRBJ1-1 and V is TRBV2; D unclear. This CDR3 spans 13 amino acids. With 7 bases removed from V and 1 base from J, the gap between germline ends came to 10 bases. Germline V gene sequence: CDR1 SNHLY, CDR2 FYNNEI. CDR3 DNA sequence: TGTGCCAGCATTTCCACTGGGAACACTGAAGCTTTCTTT. Translation: CASISTGNTEAFF.

The chain is built from TRBV5-4 and TRBJ2-2; no definite D call. This CDR3 is 17 amino acids long. Germline V gene sequence: CDR1 SGHNT, CDR2 YYREEE (reference sequence). V was pared by 4 bases and J by 0 bases, with 16 bases between. CDR3 sequence reads: CASSQDLGDSNTGELFF. CDR3 sequence (DNA): TGTGCCAGCAGCCAAGATCTCGGAGACTCGAACACCGGGGAGCTGTTTTTT.

This clone showed up just a few times. V is TRBV9 and J is TRBJ1-1; D is uncertain. The V gene's germline CDR1 is SGDLS and CDR2 YYNGEE. Trimming removed 5 bases at V and 0 bases at J, with 8 bases between. The CDR3 extends over 13 amino acids. CDR3 DNA: TGTGCCAGCAGTTTAGCCCTGAACACTGAAGCTTTCTTT. As protein: CASSLALNTEAFF.

Only a few counts were recorded for this clone. The V and J genes are TRBV19 and TRBJ1-2; 8 nucleotides line up with TRBD1. CDR1 and CDR2 from the germline V gene are LNHDA and SQIVND (reference sequence). The ends lost 5 bases at V and 6 bases at J; junction bases unmatched: 8. This CDR3 has 14 residues. CDR3 in amino acids: CASSPTDRDDGYTF. CDR3 in DNA: TGTGCCAGTAGTCCCACGGACAGGGATGATGGCTACACCTTC.

The chain is built from TRBV7-2 and TRBJ2-1; D is unclear. Trimming took 3 bases from V and 0 from J, leaving 6 bases between them. Germline CDR1 is SGHTA and CDR2 is FQGNSA. The length of the CDR3 is 14 residues. DNA for the CDR3: TGTGCCAGCAGCTTCGAGAGCTCCTACAATGAGCAGTTCTTC. This encodes CASSFESSYNEQFF.

In this sample, this clone turned up a few times. The chain combines TRBV11-2 with TRBJ2-2; 7 bases line up with TRBD2. The CDR3 is 14 residues long. After removal of 8 bases from V and 1 base from J, the junction contained 4 bases not matched to a gene. Germline V lookup: CDR1 SGHAT, CDR2 FQNNGV. CDR3 region: CASGEGVNTGELFF. CDR3 coding DNA: TGTGCCAGCGGGGAGGGTGTGAACACCGGGGAGCTGTTTTTT.

The chain is built from TRBV6-5 and TRBJ1-1; D is perhaps TRBD1 (5 bases). The CDR3 has 15 residues. The germline V gene has CDR1 MNHEY and CDR2 SVGAGI. V was clipped by 0 bases and J by 13 bases, with 21 bases between them. CDR3: CASSYSIRSKGRVFF. In nucleotides, the CDR3 is TGTGCCAGCAGTTACTCGATCAGGTCCAAGGGGAGGGTTTTCTTT.

This clone occurred a few times. V is TRBV15 and J is TRBJ1-1; 7 nucleotides align to TRBD1. The CDR3 consists of 16 residues. Germline assignment: CDR1 LNHNV and CDR2 YYDKDF (reference sequence). V was pared by 0 bases and J by 0 bases, with 4 bases of the junction left unmatched. Here the CDR3 reads CATSRETGAVNTEAFF. In nucleotides, the CDR3 is TGTGCCACCAGCAGAGAAACAGGGGCCGTGAACACTGAAGCTTTCTTT.

This clone appeared a few times. The chain combines TRBV6-6 with TRBJ2-3, with D possibly TRBD2 on 5 matching bases. The CDR3 has 13 amino acids. V lost 6 bases, J lost 6 bases, and 13 bases lay in between. CDR1 MNHNY and CDR2 SVGAGI come from the germline V gene (reference sequence). The CDR3, as DNA: TGTGCCAGCAGCTCCCCGGGATCGGATACGCAGTATTTT. Translation gives CASSSPGSDTQYF.

This chain connects TRBV18 to TRBJ2-7; 9 nucleotides agree with TRBD1. The CDR3 runs to 14 residues. V was pared by 8 bases and J by 4 bases, with 9 bases of the junction left unmatched. Germline V gives CDR1 KGHSH, CDR2 LQKENI. The CDR3 loop is CASSPGTGLYEQYF. Written as DNA, the CDR3 is TGTGCCAGCAGCCCCGGGACAGGGCTGTACGAGCAGTACTTC. Together with reference TRBV18 and TRBJ2-7, the CDR3 gives the full variable domain: NAGVMQNPRHLVRRRGQEARLRCSPMKGHSHVYWYRQLPEEGLKFMVYLQKENIIDESGMPKERFSAEFPKEGPSILRIQQVVRGDSAAYFCASSPGTGLYEQYFGPGTRLTVT.

This clone has more than one count but fewer than ten. The V and J genes are TRBV5-6 and TRBJ1-2; 7 bases are a match to TRBD1. V gave up 4 bases and J gave up 0 bases; unmatched junction bases: 9. The CDR3 sequence is 16 residues long. CDR1 SGHDT and CDR2 YYEEEE come from the germline V gene. The CDR3: CASSRRRTGANYGYTF. The CDR3 nucleotides are TGTGCCAGCAGCCGACGCCGGACAGGAGCTAACTATGGCTACACCTTC.

The CDR3 sequence is CASSRDRGETQYF. The CDR3 nucleotides read TGTGCCAGCAGCCGGGACAGGGGAGAGACCCAGTACTTC. The chain couples TRBV9 to TRBJ2-5; 10 bases map to TRBD1. The CDR3 consists of 13 residues. The junction had 1 base not matched to a gene; V was cut back by 4 bases and J by 4 bases. Per germline, CDR1 SGDLS and CDR2 YYNGEE.

There are a few counts of this clone. The chain carries TRBV7-9 and TRBJ2-6; D may be TRBD2 (6 bases). The V end lost 2 bases, the J end lost 3 bases, and 8 bases lay between the germline ends. Germline V gene data show CDR1 as SEHNR and CDR2 as FQNEAQ (reference sequence). The CDR3 runs 15 residues. The CDR3 sequence is CASSLRGGGANVLTF. The CDR3 DNA is TGTGCCAGCAGCTTAAGGGGAGGTGGGGCCAACGTCCTGACTTTC.